This T cell receptor beta chain stems from a study of T cell repertoires in cytomegalovirus infection. This clonotype has just a few counts. MiXCR was run by TCRdb on the reads, yielding one entry per CDR3 protein. In the table there are fewer than 200,000 distinct CDR3 sequences, roughly 14% of which are singletons. Sequencing was done on a sample of PBMCs. The source of this sequence is a human donor in good health (CMV status not recorded). Some clones in this sample may be carry-over from other donors' samples.

Here the CDR3 DNA reads TGCAGCGCCATGGGGCGATCCCTGGGCGAGCAGTACTTC. Translating gives CSAMGRSLGEQYF. The genes are TRBV29-1 and TRBJ2-7; a possible D gene is TRBD1 (5 bases). Germline V lookup: CDR1 SQVTM, CDR2 ANQGSEA. V lost 7 bases to trimming and J lost 6 bases, with 19 bases between them. The CDR3 sequence is 13 residues long.